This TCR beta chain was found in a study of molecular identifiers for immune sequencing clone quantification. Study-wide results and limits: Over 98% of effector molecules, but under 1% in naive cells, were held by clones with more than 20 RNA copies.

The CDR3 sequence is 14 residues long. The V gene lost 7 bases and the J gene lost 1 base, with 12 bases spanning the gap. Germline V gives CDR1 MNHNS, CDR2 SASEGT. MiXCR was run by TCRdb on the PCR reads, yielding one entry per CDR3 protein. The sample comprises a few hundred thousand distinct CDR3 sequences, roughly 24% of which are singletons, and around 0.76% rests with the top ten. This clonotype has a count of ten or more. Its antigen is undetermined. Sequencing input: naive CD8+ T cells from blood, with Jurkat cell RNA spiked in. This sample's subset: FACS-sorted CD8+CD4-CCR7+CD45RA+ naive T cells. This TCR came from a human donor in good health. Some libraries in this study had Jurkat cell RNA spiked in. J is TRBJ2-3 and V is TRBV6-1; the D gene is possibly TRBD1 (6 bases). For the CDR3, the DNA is TGTGCCAGCATCCAGGGGATGGGCACAGATACGCAGTATTTT. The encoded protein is CASIQGMGTDTQYF.